This T cell receptor (beta chain) was documented in a study of Tregs in tolerant kidney transplant recipients. Repertoires were generated with immunoSEQ multiplex PCR, while TCRdb's copy carries only in-frame clones and drops some. This table holds about 120,000 clones, about 90% found once. The germline V gene has CDR1 SNHLY and CDR2 FYNNEI. This CDR3 has 12 amino acids. Trimming took 3 bases from V and 11 from J, leaving 13 bases between them. V is TRBV2 and J is TRBJ1-1, with unresolved D. This TCR was recovered from a human donor in good health. Sequencing used CD4+ T cells from blood. CDR3 sequence reads: CASSEGPLRAFF. CDR3 sequence (DNA): TGTGCCAGCAGTGAGGGCCCCCTGAGGGCTTTCTTT.